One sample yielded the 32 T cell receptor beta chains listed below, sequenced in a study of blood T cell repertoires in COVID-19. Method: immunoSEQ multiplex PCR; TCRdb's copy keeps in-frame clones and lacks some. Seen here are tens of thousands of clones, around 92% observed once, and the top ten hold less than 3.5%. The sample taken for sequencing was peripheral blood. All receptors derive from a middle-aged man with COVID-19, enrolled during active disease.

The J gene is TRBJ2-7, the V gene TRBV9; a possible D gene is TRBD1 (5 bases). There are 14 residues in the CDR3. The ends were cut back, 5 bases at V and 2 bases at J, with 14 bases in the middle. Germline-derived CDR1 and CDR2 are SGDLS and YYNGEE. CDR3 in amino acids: CASSADLGPYEQYF. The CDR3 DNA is TGTGCCAGCAGTGCAGATTTGGGGCCCTACGAGCAGTACTTC.

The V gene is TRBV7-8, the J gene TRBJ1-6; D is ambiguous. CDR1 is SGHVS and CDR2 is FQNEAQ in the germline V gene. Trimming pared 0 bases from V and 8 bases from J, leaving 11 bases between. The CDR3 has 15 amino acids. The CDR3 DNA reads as TGTGCCAGCAGCTTAGCGCGGGGTTTACATTCACCCCTCCACTTT. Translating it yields CASSLARGLHSPLHF.

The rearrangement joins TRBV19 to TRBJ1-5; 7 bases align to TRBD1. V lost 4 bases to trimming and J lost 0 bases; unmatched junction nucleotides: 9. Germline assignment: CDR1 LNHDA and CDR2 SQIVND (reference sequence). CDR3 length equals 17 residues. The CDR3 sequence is CASSTRQGDFSNQPQHF. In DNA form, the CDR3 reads TGTGCCAGTAGTACAAGACAGGGTGATTTTAGCAATCAGCCCCAGCATTTT.

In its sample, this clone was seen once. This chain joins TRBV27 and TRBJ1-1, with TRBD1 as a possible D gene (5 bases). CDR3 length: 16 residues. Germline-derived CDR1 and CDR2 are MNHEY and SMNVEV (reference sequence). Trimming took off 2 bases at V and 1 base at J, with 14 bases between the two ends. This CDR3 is CASSLLTRRGNTEAFF. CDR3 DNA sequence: TGTGCCAGCAGTTTACTGACAAGGAGGGGGAACACTGAAGCTTTCTTT.

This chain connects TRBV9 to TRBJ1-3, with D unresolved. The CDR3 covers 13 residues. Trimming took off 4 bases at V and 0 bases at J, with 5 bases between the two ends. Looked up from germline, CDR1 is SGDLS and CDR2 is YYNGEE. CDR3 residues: CASSLNSGNTIYF. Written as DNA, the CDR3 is TGTGCCAGCAGCCTAAACTCTGGAAACACCATATATTTT.

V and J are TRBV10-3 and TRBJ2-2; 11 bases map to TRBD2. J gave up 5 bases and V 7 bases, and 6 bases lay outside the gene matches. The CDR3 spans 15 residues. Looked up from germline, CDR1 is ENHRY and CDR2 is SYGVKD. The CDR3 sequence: CAITTGTSGTGELFF. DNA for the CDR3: TGTGCCATCACTACCGGGACTAGCGGAACCGGGGAGCTGTTTTTT.

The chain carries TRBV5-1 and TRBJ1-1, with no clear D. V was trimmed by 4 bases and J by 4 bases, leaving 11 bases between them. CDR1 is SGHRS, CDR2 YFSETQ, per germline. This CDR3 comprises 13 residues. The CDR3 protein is CASSKTRGTEAFF. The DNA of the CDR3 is TGCGCCAGCAGCAAGACCCGAGGCACTGAAGCTTTCTTT.

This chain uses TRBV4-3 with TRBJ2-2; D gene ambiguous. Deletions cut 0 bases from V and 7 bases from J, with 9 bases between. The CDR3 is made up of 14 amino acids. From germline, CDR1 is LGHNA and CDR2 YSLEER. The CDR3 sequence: CASSQDFQFGELFF. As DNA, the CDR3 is TGCGCCAGCAGCCAAGATTTTCAGTTCGGGGAGCTGTTTTTT.

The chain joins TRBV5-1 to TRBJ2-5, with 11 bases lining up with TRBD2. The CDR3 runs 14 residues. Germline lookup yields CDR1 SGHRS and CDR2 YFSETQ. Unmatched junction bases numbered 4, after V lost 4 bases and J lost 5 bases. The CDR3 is CASSDTSGGETQYF. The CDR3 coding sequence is TGCGCCAGCAGCGATACTAGCGGGGGTGAGACCCAGTACTTC.

This CDR3 reads CASSAGLAYTDTQYF. DNA of the CDR3: TGTGCCAGCAGCGCGGGACTAGCCTACACAGATACGCAGTATTTT. This rearrangement joins TRBV9 to TRBJ2-3, with 9 nucleotides matching TRBD2. The length of the CDR3 is 15 residues. Trimming at V came to 3 bases and at J to 2 bases, leaving 4 bases not matched to a gene. Germline CDR1 SGDLS, CDR2 YYNGEE.

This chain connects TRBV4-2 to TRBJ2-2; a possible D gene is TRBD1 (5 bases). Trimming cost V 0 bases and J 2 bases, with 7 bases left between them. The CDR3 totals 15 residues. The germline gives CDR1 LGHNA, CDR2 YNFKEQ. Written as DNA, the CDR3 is TGTGCCAGCAGCCAAGAAGGGGCTAACACCGGGGAGCTGTTTTTT. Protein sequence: CASSQEGANTGELFF.

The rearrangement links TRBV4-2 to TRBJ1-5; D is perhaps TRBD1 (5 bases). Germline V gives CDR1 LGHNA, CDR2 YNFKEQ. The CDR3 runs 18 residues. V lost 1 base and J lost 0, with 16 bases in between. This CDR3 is CASSQGGDREGSNQPQHF. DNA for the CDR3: TGTGCCAGCAGCCAAGGGGGGGACCGGGAGGGTAGCAATCAGCCCCAGCATTTT.

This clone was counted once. The DNA for the CDR3 is TGTGCCAGCAGTTACTCGGGGGGTTCGGGGCAAGAGACCCAGTACTTC. It encodes CASSYSGGSGQETQYF. The rearrangement links TRBV6-5 to TRBJ2-5, with a weak D call TRBD2 (6 bases). Trimming pared 0 bases from V and 2 bases from J, leaving 13 bases between. This CDR3 contains 16 residues. Germline assignment: CDR1 MNHEY and CDR2 SVGAGI.

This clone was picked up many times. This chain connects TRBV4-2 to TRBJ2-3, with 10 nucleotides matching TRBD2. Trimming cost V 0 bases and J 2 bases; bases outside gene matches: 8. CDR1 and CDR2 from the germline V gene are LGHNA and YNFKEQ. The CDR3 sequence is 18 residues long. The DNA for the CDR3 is TGTGCCAGCAGCCAAGATTGGGTAGCGGGGGGCCCCACAGATACGCAGTATTTT. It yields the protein CASSQDWVAGGPTDTQYF.

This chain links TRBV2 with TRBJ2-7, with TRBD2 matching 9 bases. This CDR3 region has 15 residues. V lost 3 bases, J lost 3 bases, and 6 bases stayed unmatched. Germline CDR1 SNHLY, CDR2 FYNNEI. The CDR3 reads CASSDFGTSNYEQYF. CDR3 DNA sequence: TGTGCCAGCAGTGATTTCGGGACTAGCAACTACGAGCAGTACTTC.

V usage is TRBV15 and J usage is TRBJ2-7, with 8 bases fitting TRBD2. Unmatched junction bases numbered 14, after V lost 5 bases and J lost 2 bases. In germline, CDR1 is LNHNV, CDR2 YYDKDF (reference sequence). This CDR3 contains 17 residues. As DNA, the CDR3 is TGTGCCACCAGCGGAAACCCGGGAGGGGGACACCCCTACGAGCAGTACTTC. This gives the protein CATSGNPGGGHPYEQYF.

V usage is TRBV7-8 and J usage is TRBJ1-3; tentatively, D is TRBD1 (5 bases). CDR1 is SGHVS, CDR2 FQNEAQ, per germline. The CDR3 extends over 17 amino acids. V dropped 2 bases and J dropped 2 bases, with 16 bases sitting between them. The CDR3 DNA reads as TGTGCCAGCAGCTTAAATACGGTTGTCAGGGCTGGAAACACCATATATTTT. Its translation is CASSLNTVVRAGNTIYF.

CDR3 residues: CASSPPGTGSFYGYTF. Here the CDR3 DNA reads TGTGCCAGCAGTCCTCCCGGGACAGGGTCTTTCTATGGCTACACCTTC. J is TRBJ1-2 and V is TRBV7-9; TRBD1 aligns across 9 bases. With 6 bases clipped from V and 4 bases from J, the junction kept 12 bases outside the gene matches. CDR3 length: 16 amino acids. Looked up from germline, CDR1 is SEHNR and CDR2 is FQNEAQ (reference sequence).

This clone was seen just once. The CDR3 bases are TGTGCCAGCAGCTTGGTAGCGGGGACTCACAATGAGCAGTTCTTC. Its translation is CASSLVAGTHNEQFF. This chain uses TRBV5-4 with TRBJ2-1; TRBD2 matches at 8 bases. Germline loops: CDR1 SGHNT, CDR2 YYREEE (reference sequence). Germline trimming cut 0 bases from V and 5 bases from J; bases unmatched to any gene: 4. The CDR3 consists of 15 residues. The full variable domain, its missing parts supplied by reference TRBV5-4 and TRBJ2-1, is ETGVTQSPTHLIKTRGQQVTLRCSSQSGHNTVSWYQQALGQGPQFIFQYYREEENGRGNFPPRFSGLQFPNYSSELNVNALELDDSALYLCASSLVAGTHNEQFFGPGTRLTVL.

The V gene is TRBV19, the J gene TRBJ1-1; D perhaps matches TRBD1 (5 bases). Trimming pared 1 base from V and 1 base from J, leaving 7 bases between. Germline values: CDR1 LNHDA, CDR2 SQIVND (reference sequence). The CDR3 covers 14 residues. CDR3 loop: CASSIAGWNTEAFF. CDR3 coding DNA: TGTGCCAGTAGTATAGCAGGGTGGAACACTGAAGCTTTCTTT.

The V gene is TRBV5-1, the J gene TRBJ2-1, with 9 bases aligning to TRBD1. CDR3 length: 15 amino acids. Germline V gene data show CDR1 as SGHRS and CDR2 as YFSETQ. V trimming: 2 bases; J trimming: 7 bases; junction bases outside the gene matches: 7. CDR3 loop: CASSFGTGSMNEQFF. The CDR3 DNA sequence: TGCGCCAGCAGCTTCGGGACAGGGAGTATGAATGAGCAGTTCTTC.

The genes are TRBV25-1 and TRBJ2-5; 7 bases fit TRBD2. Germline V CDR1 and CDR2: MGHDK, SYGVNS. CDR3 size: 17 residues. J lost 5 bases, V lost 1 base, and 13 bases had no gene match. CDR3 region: CASSEFLGRATAETQYF. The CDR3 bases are TGTGCCAGCAGTGAATTTCTGGGGAGGGCAACAGCCGAGACCCAGTACTTC.

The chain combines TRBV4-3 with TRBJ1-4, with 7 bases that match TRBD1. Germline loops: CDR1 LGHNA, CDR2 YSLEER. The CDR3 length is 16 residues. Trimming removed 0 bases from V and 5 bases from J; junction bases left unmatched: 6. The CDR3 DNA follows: TGCGCCAGCAGCCAAGATAGGGGCAGGGGGAATGAAAAACTGTTTTTT. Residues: CASSQDRGRGNEKLFF.

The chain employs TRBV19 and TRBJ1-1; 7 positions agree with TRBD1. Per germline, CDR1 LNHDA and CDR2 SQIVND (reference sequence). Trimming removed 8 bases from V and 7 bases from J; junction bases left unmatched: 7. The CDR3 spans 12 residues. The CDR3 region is CASRDRDGEAFF. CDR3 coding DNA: TGTGCCAGTCGAGACAGGGATGGTGAAGCTTTCTTT.

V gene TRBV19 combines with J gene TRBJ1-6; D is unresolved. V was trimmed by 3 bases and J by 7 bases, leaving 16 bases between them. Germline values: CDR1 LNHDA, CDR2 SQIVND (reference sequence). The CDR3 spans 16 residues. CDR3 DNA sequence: TGTGCCAGTAGTATGTCCGGGTCGAGTAGGAATTCACCCCTCCACTTT. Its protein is CASSMSGSSRNSPLHF.

The CDR3: CASSAGQSSTEAFF. The CDR3 DNA reads as TGTGCCAGCTCAGCGGGACAGTCCTCCACTGAAGCTTTCTTT. The chain recombines TRBV18 with TRBJ1-1; 7 bases line up with TRBD1. This CDR3 comprises 14 residues. CDR1 is KGHSH and CDR2 is LQKENI in the germline V gene. With 5 bases clipped from V and 4 bases from J, the junction kept 7 bases outside the gene matches. Looking up the rest from reference TRBV18 and TRBJ1-1 gives the full variable domain: NAGVMQNPRHLVRRRGQEARLRCSPMKGHSHVYWYRQLPEEGLKFMVYLQKENIIDESGMPKERFSAEFPKEGPSILRIQQVVRGDSAAYFCASSAGQSSTEAFFGQGTRLTVV.

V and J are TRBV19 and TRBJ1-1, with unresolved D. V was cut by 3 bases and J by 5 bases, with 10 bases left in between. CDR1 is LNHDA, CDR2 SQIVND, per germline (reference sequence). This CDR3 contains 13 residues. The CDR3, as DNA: TGTGCCAGTAGTATTGGGAGGGAGACTGAAGCTTTCTTT. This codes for CASSIGRETEAFF.

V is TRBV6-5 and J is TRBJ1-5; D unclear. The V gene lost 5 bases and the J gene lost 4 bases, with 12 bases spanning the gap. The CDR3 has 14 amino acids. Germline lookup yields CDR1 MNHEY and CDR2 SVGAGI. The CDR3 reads CASSRGQVNQPQHF. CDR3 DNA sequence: TGTGCCAGCAGTCGAGGGCAGGTAAATCAGCCCCAGCATTTT.

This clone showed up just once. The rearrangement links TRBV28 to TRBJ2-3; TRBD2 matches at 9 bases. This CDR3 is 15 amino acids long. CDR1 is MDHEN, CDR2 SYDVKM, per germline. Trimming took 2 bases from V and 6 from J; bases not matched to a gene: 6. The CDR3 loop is CASSLAGTSRDTQYF. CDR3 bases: TGTGCCAGCAGTTTAGCCGGGACTAGCAGGGATACGCAGTATTTT. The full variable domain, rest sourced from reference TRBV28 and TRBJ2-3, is DVKVTQSSRYLVKRTGEKVFLECVQDMDHENMFWYRQDPGLGLRLIYFSYDVKMKEKGDIPEGYSVSREKKERFSLILESASTNQTSMYLCASSLAGTSRDTQYFGPGTRLTVL.

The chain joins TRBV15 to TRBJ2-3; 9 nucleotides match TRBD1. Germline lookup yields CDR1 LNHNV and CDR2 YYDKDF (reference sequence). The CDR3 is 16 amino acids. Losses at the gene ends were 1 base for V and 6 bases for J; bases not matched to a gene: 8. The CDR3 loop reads CATSRARGTGTDTQYF. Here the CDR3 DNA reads TGTGCCACCAGCAGAGCTAGGGGGACAGGGACTGATACGCAGTATTTT.

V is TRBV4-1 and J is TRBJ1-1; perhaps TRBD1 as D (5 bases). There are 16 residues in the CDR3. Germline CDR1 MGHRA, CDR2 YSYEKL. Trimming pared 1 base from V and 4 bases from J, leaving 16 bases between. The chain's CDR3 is CASSQARTGLGTEAFF. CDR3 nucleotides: TGCGCCAGCAGCCAAGCCCGTACAGGTTTGGGCACTGAAGCTTTCTTT.

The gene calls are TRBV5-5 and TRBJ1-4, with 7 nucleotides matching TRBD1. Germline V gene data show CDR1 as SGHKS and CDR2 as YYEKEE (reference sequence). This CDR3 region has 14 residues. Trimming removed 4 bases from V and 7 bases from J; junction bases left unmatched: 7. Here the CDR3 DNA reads TGTGCCAGCAGCCTCGGGACAGCGGGTGAAAAACTGTTTTTT. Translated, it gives CASSLGTAGEKLFF.